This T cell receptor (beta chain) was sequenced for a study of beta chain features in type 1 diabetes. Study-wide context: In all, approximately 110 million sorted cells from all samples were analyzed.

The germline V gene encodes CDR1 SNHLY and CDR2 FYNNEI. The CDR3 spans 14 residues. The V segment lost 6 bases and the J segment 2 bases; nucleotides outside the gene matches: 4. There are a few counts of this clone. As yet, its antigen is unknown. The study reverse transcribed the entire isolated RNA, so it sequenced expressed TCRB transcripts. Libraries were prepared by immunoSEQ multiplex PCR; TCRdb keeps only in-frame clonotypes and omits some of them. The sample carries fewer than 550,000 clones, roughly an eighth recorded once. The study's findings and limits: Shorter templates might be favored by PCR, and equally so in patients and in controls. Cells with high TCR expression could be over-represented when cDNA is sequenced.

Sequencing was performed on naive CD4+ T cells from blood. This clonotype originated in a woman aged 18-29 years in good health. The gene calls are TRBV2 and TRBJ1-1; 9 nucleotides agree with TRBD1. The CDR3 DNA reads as TGTGCCAGCAGGGAGGACAGGGGAAACACTGAAGCTTTCTTT. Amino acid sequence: CASREDRGNTEAFF.